This T cell receptor beta chain was identified in a study of T cells after yellow fever vaccination. Whole-study findings and limits: A minor fraction of clonotypes spanned both CD4 and CD8 compartments.

With regard to this clonotype: Its target is not known.

TCRdb used MiXCR to reprocess the 5' RACE reads, holding one entry per CDR3 protein. The sample includes just under 600,000 distinct CDR3 sequences, around an eighth of them seen just once. The V gene's germline CDR1 is MGHDK and CDR2 SYGVNS. The CDR3 totals 15 residues. Trimming stripped 2 bases from V and 4 bases from J, with 12 bases between. The chain uses TRBV25-1 and TRBJ1-5, with a weak D call TRBD1 (5 bases). The sequencing used PBMCs, collected on the day of the yellow fever booster vaccination. The source is a young man who received the YFV17D yellow fever vaccine. CDR3 protein: CASSEGGDRNQPQHF. CDR3 DNA: TGTGCCAGCAGTGAAGGAGGGGACCGAAATCAGCCCCAGCATTTT. Full variable domain (remainder filled in from reference TRBV25-1 and TRBJ1-5): EADIYQTPRYLVIGTGKKITLECSQTMGHDKMYWYQQDPGMELHLIHYSYGVNSTEKGDLSSESTVSRIRTEHFPLTLESARPSHTSQYLCASSEGGDRNQPQHFGDGTRLSIL.